This entry lists 22 T cell receptor beta chains sequenced from one sample in a study of cytomegalovirus exposure and HLA in healthy donors. PCR amplification relied on 60 Vbeta primers (plus 13 Jbeta primers). Sequencing was performed with immunoSEQ multiplex PCR; in TCRdb, only in-frame clones are kept and a portion is missing. This sample has about 120,000 clones; about four fifths occur once, and the top ten carry approximately 8.8%. The sequencing sample was made of PBMCs. Receptors were obtained from a female donor in good health and CMV-seropositive.

The chain uses TRBV28 and TRBJ2-1; a weak D match, TRBD1 (5 bases). The CDR3 spans 16 residues. Germline V gives CDR1 MDHEN, CDR2 SYDVKM. The V and J ends lost 5 bases and 0 bases respectively, with 14 bases between them. DNA for the CDR3: TGTGCCAGCAGTCCCCGACAGTTTAGCTCCTACAATGAGCAGTTCTTC. This encodes CASSPRQFSSYNEQFF.

This clone was counted once. This sequence joins TRBV10-1 and TRBJ2-1, with 7 bases that match TRBD2. This CDR3 spans 12 amino acids. J was trimmed by 7 bases and V by 4 bases; bases with no gene match: 1. Germline V gives CDR1 WNHNN, CDR2 SYGVQD (reference sequence). CDR3 sequence reads: CASSGGGNEQFF. The CDR3 bases are TGCGCCAGCAGTGGGGGGGGTAATGAGCAGTTCTTC.

V usage is TRBV2 and J usage is TRBJ1-3; TRBD1 matches at 9 bases. This CDR3 spans 14 amino acids. From germline, CDR1 is SNHLY and CDR2 FYNNEI. V lost 8 bases and J lost 0; bases outside the gene matches: 2. CDR3 amino acids: CASGQGHSGNTIYF. The CDR3 bases are TGTGCCAGCGGACAGGGGCACTCTGGAAACACCATATATTTT.

The chain joins TRBV13 to TRBJ2-7; 7 bases align to TRBD1. V shed 6 bases and J 6 bases; nucleotides not matched to a gene: 14. CDR1 and CDR2 (germline): PRHDT, FYEKMQ (reference sequence). This CDR3 is built from 15 residues. The CDR3 here is CASSRRQGSLGEQYF. As DNA, the CDR3 is TGTGCCAGCAGTCGCAGACAGGGATCCCTTGGCGAGCAGTACTTC.

The chain employs TRBV28 and TRBJ1-5, with D tentatively TRBD1 (5 bases). The CDR3 loop spans 15 amino acids. With 6 bases removed from V and 4 bases from J, the gap between germline ends came to 16 bases. Per the germline V gene, CDR1 is MDHEN and CDR2 is SYDVKM. As DNA, the CDR3 is TGTGCCAGCAGGGGAGGAGGGGCAGTTAATCAGCCCCAGCATTTT. As protein: CASRGGGAVNQPQHF.

This sequence joins TRBV9 and TRBJ1-3; D not certain. The ends were cut back, 7 bases at V and 0 bases at J, with 11 bases in the middle. The CDR3 extends over 14 amino acids. Per germline, CDR1 SGDLS and CDR2 YYNGEE. The CDR3 DNA reads as TGTGCCAGCGGCTTTGCTGGCTCTGGAAACACCATATATTTT. Translated: CASGFAGSGNTIYF.

The chain employs TRBV30 and TRBJ1-2; tentatively, D is TRBD1 (6 bases). Germline assignment: CDR1 GTSNPN and CDR2 SVGIG (reference sequence). V dropped 3 bases and J dropped 4 bases, with 18 bases sitting between them. This CDR3 region has 15 residues. The CDR3: CAWRVGTSALYGYTF. The DNA of the CDR3 is TGTGCCTGGAGGGTAGGGACATCGGCCCTCTATGGCTACACCTTC.

CDR3 coding DNA: TGTGCCACCCAATCGGGACTCGCGTATTCACCCCTCCACTTT. The encoded protein is CATQSGLAYSPLHF. V usage is TRBV19 and J usage is TRBJ1-6, with D perhaps matching TRBD1 (5 bases). The CDR3 is made up of 14 amino acids. Trimming stripped 10 bases from V and 8 bases from J, with 18 bases between. From germline, CDR1 is LNHDA and CDR2 SQIVND (reference sequence).

This CDR3 is CASSSGLAGAYNEQFF. Here the CDR3 DNA reads TGTGCCAGCAGCTCCGGACTAGCGGGGGCCTACAATGAGCAGTTCTTC. The chain employs TRBV7-2 and TRBJ2-1; 13 bases map to TRBD2. CDR3 length equals 16 residues. The V gene end was trimmed by 4 bases and the J gene end by 2 bases; junction bases not matched to a gene: 2. The V gene's germline CDR1 is SGHTA and CDR2 FQGNSA.

The chain is built from TRBV7-9 and TRBJ2-3; D is possibly TRBD2 (5 bases). V lost 5 bases and J 6 bases, leaving 18 bases between the germline ends. This CDR3 spans 15 amino acids. CDR1 SEHNR and CDR2 FQNEAQ come from the germline V gene (reference sequence). CDR3 region: CASSPRTSRGDTQYF. The CDR3 DNA is TGTGCCAGCAGCCCTCGGACTTCCCGAGGTGATACGCAGTATTTT.

The genes are TRBV7-2 and TRBJ2-5; D is unclear. The CDR3 runs to 14 residues. Germline values: CDR1 SGHTA, CDR2 FQGNSA. The V and J ends lost 3 bases and 5 bases respectively, with 13 bases between them. For the CDR3, the DNA is TGTGCCAGCAGCTTCTCGGTCGGGTTGGAGACCCAGTACTTC. Its translation is CASSFSVGLETQYF.

The J gene is TRBJ1-5, the V gene TRBV25-1; the D gene is possibly TRBD1 (6 bases). Germline V gives CDR1 MGHDK, CDR2 SYGVNS. The CDR3 sequence is 16 residues long. Trimming took 4 bases from V and 7 from J, leaving 20 bases between them. The CDR3 region has the DNA TGTGCCAGCAGTGCCCGAGGGGACAATACGGTACAGCCCCAGCATTTT. Translating gives CASSARGDNTVQPQHF. Filled out from reference TRBV25-1 and TRBJ1-5, the complete variable domain reads EADIYQTPRYLVIGTGKKITLECSQTMGHDKMYWYQQDPGMELHLIHYSYGVNSTEKGDLSSESTVSRIRTEHFPLTLESARPSHTSQYLCASSARGDNTVQPQHFGDGTRLSIL.

As DNA, the CDR3 is TGTGCCAGTAGTAGGGCAGGGGGCAATGAGCAGTTCTTC. Translating it yields CASSRAGGNEQFF. This chain connects TRBV19 to TRBJ2-1, with 7 bases aligning to TRBD1. The CDR3 extends over 13 amino acids. The junction had 3 bases not matched to a gene; V was cut back by 4 bases and J by 6 bases. The germline gives CDR1 LNHDA, CDR2 SQIVND (reference sequence).

This clone was recorded once. The chain recombines TRBV2 with TRBJ2-7; 9 bases are shared with TRBD1. The CDR3 is made up of 15 amino acids. In germline, CDR1 is SNHLY, CDR2 FYNNEI. J gave up 2 bases and V 5 bases, and 7 bases lay outside the gene matches. The CDR3 sequence: CASSLQGAGTYEQYF. The CDR3 region has the DNA TGTGCCAGCAGTTTACAGGGGGCCGGGACCTACGAGCAGTACTTC.

This chain joins TRBV5-1 and TRBJ2-2; possible D gene TRBD1, 5 bases. Germline CDR1 reads SGHRS; CDR2 reads YFSETQ. This CDR3 spans 16 amino acids. V dropped 6 bases and J dropped 5 bases, with 20 bases sitting between them. CDR3 sequence (DNA): TGCGCCAGCACCGTCTTAACCCTTTCAGGGACCGGGGAGCTGTTTTTT. It codes for CASTVLTLSGTGELFF. The variable domain in full, with the rest retrieved from reference TRBV5-1 and TRBJ2-2, is KAGVTQTPRYLIKTRGQQVTLSCSPISGHRSVSWYQQTPGQGLQFLFEYFSETQRNKGNFPGRFSGRQFSNSRSEMNVSTLELGDSALYLCASTVLTLSGTGELFFGEGSRLTVL.

This clone was recorded once. This rearrangement joins TRBV19 to TRBJ1-2; TRBD1 might be the D (5 bases). The CDR3 runs 14 residues. CDR1 and CDR2 from the germline V gene are LNHDA and SQIVND (reference sequence). V lost 1 base, J lost 2 bases, and 8 bases lay in between. CDR3 protein: CASSIAGQNYGYTF. The CDR3 DNA is TGTGCCAGTAGTATAGCTGGACAAAACTATGGCTACACCTTC. The full variable domain, completed using reference TRBV19 and TRBJ1-2, is DGGITQSPKYLFRKEGQNVTLSCEQNLNHDAMYWYRQDPGQGLRLIYYSQIVNDFQKGDIAEGYSVSREKKESFPLTVTSAQKNPTAFYLCASSIAGQNYGYTFGSGTRLTVV.

The chain carries TRBV29-1 and TRBJ2-7; no clear D gene. The length of the CDR3 is 12 residues. V dropped 8 bases and J dropped 2 bases, with 13 bases sitting between them. The V gene's germline CDR1 is SQVTM and CDR2 ANQGSEA. Here the CDR3 reads CSIGTVAYEQYF. The CDR3 nucleotides read TGCAGCATCGGTACGGTGGCCTACGAGCAGTACTTC.

As regards this clone: The sample has other DNA sequences that encode this CDR3 too. The chain has TRBV5-4 and TRBJ1-2; 7 bases match TRBD1. Germline V gives CDR1 SGHNT, CDR2 YYREEE (reference sequence). The ends lost 4 bases at V and 5 bases at J; junction bases unmatched: 5. The CDR3 totals 13 residues. The CDR3 region has the DNA TGTGCCAGCAGCCAAGGGACAGATTATGGCTACACCTTC. Amino acids: CASSQGTDYGYTF.

This chain links TRBV30 with TRBJ2-7; TRBD1 is a possible D gene (6 bases). V lost 1 base and J lost 2, with 21 bases in between. This CDR3 contains 17 residues. Germline assignment: CDR1 GTSNPN and CDR2 SVGIG (reference sequence). CDR3 coding DNA: TGTGCCTGGAGTGGCGTTCTTGGGCTAAGGGGGACCTACGAGCAGTACTTC. Translation: CAWSGVLGLRGTYEQYF.

V is TRBV30 and J is TRBJ1-1; D remains ambiguous. This CDR3 comprises 13 residues. Germline CDR1 GTSNPN, CDR2 SVGIG (reference sequence). Trimming removed 7 bases at V and 6 bases at J, with 18 bases between. CDR3 sequence: CASSKHGEAEAFF. CDR3 nucleotide sequence: TGTGCCTCATCAAAACACGGGGAGGCTGAAGCTTTCTTT.

This chain uses TRBV7-3 with TRBJ1-2; 8 bases fit TRBD1. There are 14 residues in the CDR3. Trimming took 5 bases from V and 8 from J; bases not matched to a gene: 10. Germline assignment: CDR1 SGHTA and CDR2 FQGTGA. The CDR3 DNA reads as TGTGCCAGCAGCGAGTCACAGGGGGTTGGCGGCTACACCTTC. Protein product: CASSESQGVGGYTF.

The chain employs TRBV2 and TRBJ2-7; D is perhaps TRBD1 (5 bases). Per the germline V gene, CDR1 is SNHLY and CDR2 is FYNNEI. Trimming stripped 6 bases from V and 1 base from J, with 7 bases between. This CDR3 spans 12 amino acids. CDR3 in amino acids: CASSPGSYEQYF. The CDR3 DNA follows: TGTGCCAGCAGCCCAGGGTCCTACGAGCAGTACTTC.